Sequencing of this T cell receptor (beta chain) was carried out in a study of CD8 T cells in Susac syndrome. Study summary: At the time of blood draw, patients with Susac syndrome were therapy-naive, receiving corticosteroids, or receiving intravenous immunoglobulin alone.

Deletions cut 1 base from V and 2 bases from J, with 8 bases between. The CDR3 runs 14 residues. CDR1 and CDR2 from the germline V gene are LGHDT and YNNKEL (reference sequence). cDNA came from roughly 0.47 to 1 ug RNA primed by random hexamers. The CDR3 of TCR beta was amplified by immunoSEQ multiplex PCR across 54 Vbeta and 13 Jbeta. TCRdb re-analysed the immunoSEQ multiplex PCR reads in MiXCR, keeping a single row per CDR3 protein. The profile covers some 160,000 distinct CDR3 sequences, with roughly 92% appearing a single time and roughly 0.11% taken by the ten largest. The sample comprised CD4+ T cells from PBMCs. The sequence was collected from a human donor with Susac syndrome. The genes are TRBV3-1 and TRBJ2-5; D may be TRBD1 (5 bases). This chain's CDR3 is CASSQARAQETQYF. CDR3 bases: TGTGCCAGCAGCCAAGCCAGGGCACAAGAGACCCAGTACTTC.